This TCR beta chain was recovered during a study of beta chain features in type 1 diabetes. TCRB transcripts that were expressed got sequenced, as all of the isolated RNA had been reverse transcribed. Generated by immunoSEQ multiplex PCR, the TCRdb table keeps only in-frame clones and is missing some. Of over 500,000 clones in the sample, around 15% were seen once. Around 110 mL of blood, on average, came from one heparinised draw per donor. This clone appeared a few times. Its antigen is unidentified. Points from the study as a whole: More deletions and fewer insertions at VDJ junctions were seen in type 1 diabetes patients. Shortening of TCRB CDR3s, moderate but significant, appeared in all four CD4+ subsets of Type 1 diabetes patients. The analysis here could not establish whether HLA type shapes TCRB rearrangement.

Trimming took 8 bases from V and 1 from J, leaving 8 bases between them. This CDR3 has 12 residues. CDR1 and CDR2 from the germline V gene are MDHEN and SYDVKM. The J gene is TRBJ1-2, the V gene TRBV28; no clear D gene. The specimen sequenced was naive CD4+ T cells from blood. This sequence was found in a man between 18 and 29 years old in good health. CDR3 DNA: TGTGCCAGCTCGGATCTTAACTATGGCTACACCTTC. The encoded protein is CASSDLNYGYTF.